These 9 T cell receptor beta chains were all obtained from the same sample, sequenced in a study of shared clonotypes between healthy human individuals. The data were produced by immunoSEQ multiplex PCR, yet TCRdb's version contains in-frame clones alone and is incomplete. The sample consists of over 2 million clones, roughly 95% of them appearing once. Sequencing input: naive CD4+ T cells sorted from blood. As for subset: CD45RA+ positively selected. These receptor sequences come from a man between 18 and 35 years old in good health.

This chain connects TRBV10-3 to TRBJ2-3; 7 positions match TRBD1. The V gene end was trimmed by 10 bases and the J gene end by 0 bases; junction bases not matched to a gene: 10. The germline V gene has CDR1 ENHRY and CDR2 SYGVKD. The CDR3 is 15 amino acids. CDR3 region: CANHGTAPSTDTQYF. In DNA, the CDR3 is TGTGCCAACCACGGGACAGCCCCTAGCACAGATACGCAGTATTTT.

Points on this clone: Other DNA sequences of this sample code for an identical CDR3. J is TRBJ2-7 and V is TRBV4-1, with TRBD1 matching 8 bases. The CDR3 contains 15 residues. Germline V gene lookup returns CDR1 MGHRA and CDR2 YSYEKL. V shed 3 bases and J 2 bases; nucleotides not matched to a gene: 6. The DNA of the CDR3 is TGCGCCAGCAGCCACCCTGGACAGGGAACCTACGAGCAGTACTTC. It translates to CASSHPGQGTYEQYF.

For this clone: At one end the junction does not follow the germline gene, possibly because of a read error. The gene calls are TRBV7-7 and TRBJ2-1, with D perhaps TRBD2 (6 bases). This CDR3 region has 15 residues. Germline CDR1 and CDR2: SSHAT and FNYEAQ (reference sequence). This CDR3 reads CASSLAVVGHNEQFF. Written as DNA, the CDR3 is TGTGCTAGCAGCTTAGCGGTGGTCGGCCACAATGAGCAGTTCTTC.

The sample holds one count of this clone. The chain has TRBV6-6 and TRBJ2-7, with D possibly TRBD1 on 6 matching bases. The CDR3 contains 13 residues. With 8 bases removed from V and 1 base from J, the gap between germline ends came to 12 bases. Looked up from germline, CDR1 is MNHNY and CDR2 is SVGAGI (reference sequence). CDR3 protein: CASGRTASYEQYF. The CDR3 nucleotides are TGTGCCAGCGGTCGGACAGCATCCTACGAGCAGTACTTC.

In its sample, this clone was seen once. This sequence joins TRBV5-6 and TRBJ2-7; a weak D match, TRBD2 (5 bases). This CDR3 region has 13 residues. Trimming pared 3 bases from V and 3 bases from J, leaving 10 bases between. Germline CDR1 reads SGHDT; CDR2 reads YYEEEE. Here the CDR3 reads CASSSLTSYEQYF. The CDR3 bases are TGTGCCAGCAGCTCCCTAACTAGCTACGAGCAGTACTTC. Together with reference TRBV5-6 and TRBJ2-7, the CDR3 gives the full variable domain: DAGVTQSPTHLIKTRGQQVTLRCSPKSGHDTVSWYQQALGQGPQFIFQYYEEEERQRGNFPDRFSGHQFPNYSSELNVNALLLGDSALYLCASSSLTSYEQYFGPGTRLTVT.

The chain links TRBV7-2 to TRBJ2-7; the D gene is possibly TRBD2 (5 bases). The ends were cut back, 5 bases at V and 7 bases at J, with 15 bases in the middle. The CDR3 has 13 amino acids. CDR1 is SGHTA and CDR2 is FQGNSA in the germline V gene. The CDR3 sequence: CASSRLEGGEQYF. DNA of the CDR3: TGTGCCAGCAGCCGCCTGGAAGGAGGAGAGCAGTACTTC.

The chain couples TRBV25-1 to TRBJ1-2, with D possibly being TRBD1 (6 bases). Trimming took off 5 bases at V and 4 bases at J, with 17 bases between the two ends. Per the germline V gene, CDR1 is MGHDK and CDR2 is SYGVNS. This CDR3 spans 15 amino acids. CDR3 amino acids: CASSSHTGIAYGYTF. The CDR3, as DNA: TGTGCCAGCAGTAGCCACACAGGGATCGCCTATGGCTACACCTTC.

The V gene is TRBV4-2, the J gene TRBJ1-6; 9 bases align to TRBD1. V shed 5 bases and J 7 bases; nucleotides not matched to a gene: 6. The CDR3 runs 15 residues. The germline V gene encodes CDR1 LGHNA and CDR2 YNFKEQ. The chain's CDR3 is CASSGTTGGNSPLHF. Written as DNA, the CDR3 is TGTGCCAGCAGCGGTACGACAGGGGGAAATTCACCCCTCCACTTT.

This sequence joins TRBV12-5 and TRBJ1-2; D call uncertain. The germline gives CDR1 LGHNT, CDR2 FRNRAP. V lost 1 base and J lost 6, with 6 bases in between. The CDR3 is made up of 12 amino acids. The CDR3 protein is CASGLDYNGYTF. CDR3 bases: TGTGCTAGTGGTTTGGACTATAATGGCTACACCTTC.